This T cell receptor (beta chain) was recorded in a study of blood T cell repertoires in COVID-19. Study in general: Sites in the United States, Italy and Spain provided acute and convalescent COVID-19 samples. Sample material is recorded as cDNA or gDNA derived from T cells, B-cell-depleted T cells, or PBMCs.

Original methodology: From reference gene primer amplification, estimates of nucleated cell counts were derived. Sequenced by immunoSEQ multiplex PCR; TCRdb stores in-frame clones only, minus some. For V, J and clone size, that table is used; D and trimming come from the DNA. The sample records fewer than 300,000 clones, more than 85% being singletons. CDR3 length: 15 amino acids. V was cut by 0 bases and J by 9 bases, with 12 bases left in between. Germline values: CDR1 MNHEY, CDR2 SMNVEV (reference sequence). This chain links TRBV27 with TRBJ1-6; perhaps TRBD1 as D (5 bases). The TCR sequence derives from a man younger than 40 with acute or convalescent COVID-19. The sample was peripheral blood. The CDR3 reads CASSLSGGMGSPLHF. The CDR3 nucleotides read TGTGCCAGCAGTTTATCGGGGGGAATGGGTTCACCCCTCCACTTT.